Listed below are T cell receptor beta chains from one sample, sequenced in a study of control samples from healthy donors and cancer patients. The table came from immunoSEQ multiplex PCR; TCRdb's copy has only in-frame clones and leaves some out. Here the sample spans more than 25,000 clones, roughly 85% being singletons. The specimen sequenced was PBMCs. These TCRs come from a woman in her sixties with head and neck cancer. Each CDR3 is given with its conserved first and last residue. A D gene is named only where the DNA matches it firmly. Size is stated for part of the rows, as once, few or many counts, or as a class when the clone is expanded.

abundance	v_gene	j_gene	d_gene	CDR3nt	CDR3aa
-	TRBV15	TRBJ1-3	-	TGTGCCACCAGCAGAGATATCAATTCCCGAAACACCATATATTTT	CATSRDINSRNTIYF
-	TRBV5-6	TRBJ2-3	TRBD1	TGTGCCAGCAGCTGGGGGACAGGCTCTAGCACAGATACGCAGTATTTT	CASSWGTGSSTDTQYF
-	TRBV7-2	TRBJ1-4	-	TGTGCCAGCATGAAACTGGTCGGTACTAATGAAAAACTGTTTTTT	CASMKLVGTNEKLFF
-	TRBV7-8	TRBJ2-1	-	TGTGCCAGCAGCACGTACAGGGAGGGTGAGCAGTTCTTC	CASSTYREGEQFF
-	TRBV4-1	TRBJ1-3	-	TGCGCCAGCAGCCAAGCAAGGGCTAACTCTGGAAACACCATATATTTT	CASSQARANSGNTIYF
-	TRBV29-1	TRBJ2-2	TRBD1	TGCAGCGCCCGTCCCGGGACAGGGGACACCGGGGAGCTGTTTTTT	CSARPGTGDTGELFF
-	TRBV9	TRBJ1-3	-	TGTGCCAGCAGCCCCGTGGTGAATACTGGAAACACCATATATTTT	CASSPVVNTGNTIYF
-	TRBV4-3	TRBJ1-2	TRBD1	TGCGCCAGCAGCCCCGGGACAGGGATTGAGTTGGGTGGCTACACCTTC	CASSPGTGIELGGYTF
-	TRBV19	TRBJ2-1	TRBD2	TGTGCCAGTAGTAGGACTAGTCCCAATGAGCAGTTCTTC	CASSRTSPNEQFF
-	TRBV18	TRBJ2-1	-	TGTGCCAGCTCACAAGGGGACTCCTACAATGAGCAGTTCTTC	CASSQGDSYNEQFF
-	TRBV6-2/TRBV6-3	TRBJ2-7	-	TGTGCCAGCAGTTACGGTCTTAAGGGGCTCGAGCAGTACTTC	CASSYGLKGLEQYF
once	TRBV4-3	TRBJ1-2	TRBD1	TGCGCCAGCAGCCAACTCAGGGGGCCGGGCTACACCTTC	CASSQLRGPGYTF
-	TRBV18	TRBJ2-1	TRBD2	TGTGCCAGCTCTCGCGGGGGGTCTAACTACAATGAGCAGTTCTTC	CASSRGGSNYNEQFF
-	TRBV27	TRBJ1-4	TRBD1	TGTGCCAGCAGCTCTGGACAGGGGACGCGCGAAAAACTGTTTTTT	CASSSGQGTREKLFF
-	TRBV7-2	TRBJ1-5	TRBD1	TGTGCCAGCAGCACAGGGGTTTATCCCTCAGCCCAGCATTTT	CASSTGVYPSAQHF
-	TRBV20-1	TRBJ1-1	-	TGCAGTGCTAGTGGATCGGGCACTGAAGCTTTCTTT	CSASGSGTEAFF
-	TRBV7-2	TRBJ1-2	TRBD1	TGTGCCAGCAGCGATGCTACGACAGGGCGGAGCTATGGCTACACCTTC	CASSDATTGRSYGYTF
-	TRBV4-2	TRBJ2-7	-	TGTGCCAGCAGCCATCAAACAGGGAACGAGCAGTACTTC	CASSHQTGNEQYF
-	TRBV4-2	TRBJ1-6	-	TGTGCCAGCAGCCAAGTAATCCGCACACATTCACCCCTCCACTTT	CASSQVIRTHSPLHF
-	TRBV4-3	TRBJ1-5	-	TGCGCCAGCAGCCAAGATCTCAGACAGTCAAATCAGCCCCAGCATTTT	CASSQDLRQSNQPQHF
-	TRBV7-9	TRBJ2-7	TRBD1	TGTGCCAGCAGCGCCGCCGGGACAGGGGTCTACGAGCAGTACTTC	CASSAAGTGVYEQYF
once	TRBV6-1	TRBJ2-1	TRBD2	TGTGCCAGCAGTGGGGGGGGTAGCGGATCCTACAATGAGCAGTTCTTC	CASSGGGSGSYNEQFF
-	TRBV19	TRBJ2-3	TRBD1	TGTGCCAGTAGTATCACCAGGGGGCAAGATACGCAGTATTTT	CASSITRGQDTQYF
once	TRBV4-3	TRBJ2-7	-	TGCGCCAGCAGCCAAGAGGGCGACATCCAGTTCGAGCAGTACTTC	CASSQEGDIQFEQYF
-	TRBV27	TRBJ1-1	TRBD1	TGTGCCAGCAGTTTACTAAGGACAGGGAGGAACACTGAAGCTTTCTTT	CASSLLRTGRNTEAFF
-	TRBV15	TRBJ1-1	-	TGTGCCACCAGCCTTCCGTTAGGAGTCGGAAAGAACACTGAAGCTTTCTTT	CATSLPLGVGKNTEAFF
-	TRBV12-3/TRBV12-4	TRBJ1-1	-	TGTGCCAGCCATTTAACGGGTGAAGCTTTCTTT	CASHLTGEAFF
-	TRBV4-1	TRBJ2-5	TRBD2	TGCGCCAGCAGCCGAACAAACAGACTAGCGGGACTGTACCAAGAGACCCAGTACTTC	CASSRTNRLAGLYQETQYF
once	TRBV7-6	TRBJ1-5	TRBD1	TGTGCCAGCAGCCAGACAGGGTATCAGCCCCAGCATTTT	CASSQTGYQPQHF
-	TRBV10-2	TRBJ2-1	-	TGCGCCAGTCGGACGAGCTCCTACAATGAGCAGTTCTTC	CASRTSSYNEQFF
-	TRBV18	TRBJ1-5	-	TGTGCCAGCTCAAGGACAGTAGGCAATCAGCCCCAGCATTTT	CASSRTVGNQPQHF
-	TRBV7-9	TRBJ2-1	-	TGTGCCAGCAGCTTAGAAATATCTGGCGGGGAGCAGTTCTTC	CASSLEISGGEQFF
-	TRBV4-1	TRBJ2-1	-	TGCGCCAGCAGCCAAGACGGGGAGCAGTTCTTC	CASSQDGEQFF